This T cell receptor beta chain was documented in a study of cytomegalovirus exposure and HLA in healthy donors. Primers: 60 Vbeta forward and 13 Jbeta reverse. Profiling relied on immunoSEQ multiplex PCR, and the TCRdb table lists in-frame clones only, not all of them. The table has more than 100,000 clones, over 60% seen once; the top ten hold nearly 8.5%. The sequenced material came from PBMCs. This receptor was taken from a woman in her forties in good health and CMV-seropositive.

The CDR3 protein is CASSQDPPSGGYNEQFF. In nucleotides, the CDR3 is TGCGCCAGCAGCCAAGACCCCCCTAGCGGGGGTTACAATGAGCAGTTCTTC. J is TRBJ2-1 and V is TRBV4-3; 10 nucleotides line up with TRBD2. Trimming cost V 0 bases and J 4 bases; bases outside gene matches: 6. The CDR3 has 17 amino acids. Germline-derived CDR1 and CDR2 are LGHNA and YSLEER.